The table lists the clone carrying this T cell receptor (beta chain) with a few counts. Its antigen is undetermined. This entry is derived from a study of somatic mutations in cytotoxic T cells in rheumatoid arthritis. Sequencing used immunoSEQ multiplex PCR; TCRdb keeps in-frame clones, though not all of them. The data show 6,000 to 7,000 clones, approximately 67% seen once. Germline V gene lookup returns CDR1 MGHDK and CDR2 SYGVNS. The CDR3 runs to 13 residues. The germline V and J ends were trimmed by 8 bases and 2 bases, with 10 bases remaining between them. Notes on the study in general: In the expanded CD8+ clones, the antigen targets remained unknown.

The V call is TRBV25-1, the J call TRBJ2-1; no reliable D call. Sequenced input: CD8+ T cells sorted from blood. This sequence was found in a woman aged 45-65 years in good health. As DNA, the CDR3 is TGTGCCAGCCTCGGCCAGGCCTACAATGAGCAGTTCTTC. Translating gives CASLGQAYNEQFF.